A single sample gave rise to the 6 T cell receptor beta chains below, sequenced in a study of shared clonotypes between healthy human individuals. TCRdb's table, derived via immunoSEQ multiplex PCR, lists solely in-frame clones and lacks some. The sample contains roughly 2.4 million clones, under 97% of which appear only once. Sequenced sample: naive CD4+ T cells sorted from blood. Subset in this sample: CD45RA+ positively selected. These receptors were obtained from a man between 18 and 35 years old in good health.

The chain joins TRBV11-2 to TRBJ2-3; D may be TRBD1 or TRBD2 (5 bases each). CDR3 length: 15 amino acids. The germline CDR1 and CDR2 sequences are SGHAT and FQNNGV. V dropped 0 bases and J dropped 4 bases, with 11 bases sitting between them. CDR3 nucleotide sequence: TGTGCCAGCAGCTTAGAAGGGTCGGGGCCAGATACGCAGTATTTT. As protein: CASSLEGSGPDTQYF.

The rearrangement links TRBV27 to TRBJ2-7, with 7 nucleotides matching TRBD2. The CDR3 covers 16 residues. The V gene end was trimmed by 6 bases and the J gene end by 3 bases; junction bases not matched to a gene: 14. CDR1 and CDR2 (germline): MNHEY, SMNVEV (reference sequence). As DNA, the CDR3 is TGTGCCAGCAGCCCAATAAGAGCGGGGTCCAACTACGAGCAGTACTTC. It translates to CASSPIRAGSNYEQYF.

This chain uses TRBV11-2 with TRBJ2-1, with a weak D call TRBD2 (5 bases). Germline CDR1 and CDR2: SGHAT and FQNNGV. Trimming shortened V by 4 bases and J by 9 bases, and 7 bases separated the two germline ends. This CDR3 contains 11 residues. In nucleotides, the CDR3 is TGTGCCAGCAGCTCCGGGGTTGAGCAGTTCTTC. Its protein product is CASSSGVEQFF.

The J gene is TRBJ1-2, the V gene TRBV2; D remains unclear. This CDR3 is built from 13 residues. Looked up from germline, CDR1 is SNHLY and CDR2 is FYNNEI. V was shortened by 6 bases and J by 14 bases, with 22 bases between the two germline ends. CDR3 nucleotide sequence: TGTGCCAGCAGGCGCTCACAGATCTATGGGATTACCTTC. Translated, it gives CASRRSQIYGITF.

CDR3 bases: TGTGCCAGCTCATCCTCTAGCGAGACGCCTTACGAGCAGTACTTC. Residues: CASSSSSETPYEQYF. V is TRBV18 and J is TRBJ2-7, with D possibly matching TRBD2 (6 bases). The CDR3 has 15 amino acids. V shed 5 bases and J shed 4 bases, with 18 bases lying between them. Germline lookup yields CDR1 KGHSH and CDR2 LQKENI.

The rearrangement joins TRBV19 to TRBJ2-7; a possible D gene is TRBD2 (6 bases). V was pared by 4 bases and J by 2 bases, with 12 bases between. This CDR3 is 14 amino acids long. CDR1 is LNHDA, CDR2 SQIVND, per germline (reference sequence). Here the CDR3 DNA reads TGTGCCAGTAGTAGTGGTCGGGGGACCTACGAGCAGTACTTC. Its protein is CASSSGRGTYEQYF.